These 17 T cell receptor beta chains came from one sample sequenced in a study of T-cell reconstitution after alpha-beta-depleted transplantation in children. This sample's TCRbeta library carried unique molecular identifier barcodes. TCRdb re-analysed the PCR reads in MiXCR, keeping a single row per CDR3 protein. The table shows 500,000 to 750,000 distinct CDR3 sequences, with more than 20% occurring only once. The input for sequencing was PBMCs, taken before TCRalphabeta/CD19-depleted stem cell transplant. These receptors all come from a boy in the first two years of life with Wiskott-Aldrich syndrome, due to receive a stem cell transplant.

The V gene is TRBV10-2, the J gene TRBJ2-7, with D unclear. V lost 3 bases and J 2 bases, leaving 8 bases between the germline ends. The germline CDR1 and CDR2 sequences are WSHSY and SAAADI. The CDR3 is 13 residues long. CDR3 nucleotide sequence: TGCGCCAGCAGTGATGGGTATACCTACGAGCAGTACTTC. Protein: CASSDGYTYEQYF.

This clonotype was picked up a small number of times. The rearrangement links TRBV12-3 or TRBV12-4 to TRBJ1-1; D is uncertain. Deletions cut 9 bases from V and 0 bases from J, with 14 bases between. The CDR3 loop spans 14 amino acids. This chain's CDR3 is CASKTARMNTEAFF. CDR3 sequence (DNA): TGTGCCAGTAAAACAGCCCGCATGAACACTGAAGCTTTCTTT.

V and J are TRBV29-1 and TRBJ1-2, with D possibly being TRBD1 (5 bases). Germline V gene data show CDR1 as SQVTM and CDR2 as ANQGSEA. CDR3 length equals 12 residues. V was shortened by 6 bases and J by 7 bases, with 15 bases between the two germline ends. The CDR3, as DNA: TGCAGCGTGTCGGGGCGGCAGGCTGGCTACACCTTC. Translated: CSVSGRQAGYTF.

This sequence joins TRBV7-9 and TRBJ1-3; D perhaps matches TRBD1 (6 bases). V was cut by 4 bases and J by 0 bases, with 13 bases left in between. Germline V gene sequence: CDR1 SEHNR, CDR2 FQNEAQ (reference sequence). The CDR3 covers 16 residues. The chain's CDR3 is CASSSWGDNSGNTIYF. Written as DNA, the CDR3 is TGTGCCAGCAGCTCGTGGGGGGACAACTCTGGAAACACCATATATTTT.

In this sample, this clonotype turned up a few times. This chain uses TRBV11-2 with TRBJ2-2; TRBD1 is a possible D gene (5 bases). The germline CDR1 and CDR2 sequences are SGHAT and FQNNGV. This CDR3 is built from 15 residues. V was cut by 5 bases and J by 4 bases, with 14 bases left in between. In DNA form, the CDR3 reads TGTGCCAGCAGCCGGATTCAGGGCTCCACCGGGGAGCTGTTTTTT. This translates into CASSRIQGSTGELFF.

The V gene is TRBV5-1, the J gene TRBJ2-5; TRBD2 agrees at 11 bases. The germline gives CDR1 SGHRS, CDR2 YFSETQ. The CDR3 totals 16 residues. V was pared by 4 bases and J by 4 bases, with 9 bases of the junction left unmatched. CDR3 in amino acids: CASSPEASGRLETQYF. The CDR3, as DNA: TGCGCCAGCAGCCCGGAGGCTAGCGGGAGGCTAGAGACCCAGTACTTC.

This chain connects TRBV7-6 to TRBJ2-6; 9 nucleotides agree with TRBD1. J was trimmed by 2 bases and V by 4 bases; bases with no gene match: 9. This CDR3 is 18 amino acids long. Per germline, CDR1 SGHVS and CDR2 FNYEAQ. The DNA for the CDR3 is TGTGCCAGCAGCTCGGCCCCACAGGGGGCTCCTGGGGCCAACGTCCTGACTTTC. Protein sequence: CASSSAPQGAPGANVLTF.

This clonotype was recorded many times. The chain combines TRBV5-1 with TRBJ1-2; 7 bases align to TRBD1. The germline V gene encodes CDR1 SGHRS and CDR2 YFSETQ. The CDR3 is 13 residues long. V lost 3 bases and J lost 2; bases outside the gene matches: 1. This CDR3 reads CASSSTGNYGYTF. CDR3 in DNA: TGCGCCAGCAGCTCGACAGGGAACTATGGCTACACCTTC. The full variable domain, with the rest looked up from reference TRBV5-1 and TRBJ1-2, is KAGVTQTPRYLIKTRGQQVTLSCSPISGHRSVSWYQQTPGQGLQFLFEYFSETQRNKGNFPGRFSGRQFSNSRSEMNVSTLELGDSALYLCASSSTGNYGYTFGSGTRLTVV.

The gene calls are TRBV19 and TRBJ2-5, with TRBD1 matching over 7 bases. Germline loops: CDR1 LNHDA, CDR2 SQIVND (reference sequence). J lost 4 bases, V lost 6 bases, and 5 bases had no gene match. The CDR3 spans 13 residues. CDR3 sequence (DNA): TGTGCCAGTAGGACAGGGAATGGAGAGACCCAGTACTTC. Its translation is CASRTGNGETQYF.

This clonotype was seen a handful of times. The rearrangement uses TRBV24-1 and TRBJ1-2, with a possible D match to TRBD1 (5 bases). Trimming took 4 bases from V and 8 from J, leaving 22 bases between them. There are 16 residues in the CDR3. Germline V gene sequence: CDR1 KGHDR, CDR2 SFDVKD. The DNA for the CDR3 is TGTGCCACCAGTGACTCAACCTACGGGGGTTCGAAAGGCTACACCTTC. Amino acid sequence: CATSDSTYGGSKGYTF.

J is TRBJ2-3 and V is TRBV7-9; the D call may be TRBD1 or TRBD2 (5 bases each). Per germline, CDR1 SEHNR and CDR2 FQNEAQ (reference sequence). Between the trimmed V and J ends, which lost 2 bases and 6 bases, there was a span of 21 bases. This CDR3 is 17 amino acids long. DNA of the CDR3: TGTGCCAGCAGCTTATGGCTGACAGCGGCGTCCGGGGATACGCAGTATTTT. Its protein is CASSLWLTAASGDTQYF.

This clonotype has just a few counts. The chain is built from TRBV27 and TRBJ2-7; D gene unclear. The CDR3 has 15 amino acids. Germline CDR1 and CDR2: MNHEY and SMNVEV (reference sequence). V gave up 6 bases and J gave up 4 bases, with 19 bases separating them. The CDR3 DNA sequence: TGTGCCAGCAGACGTGCATCTATAATACCGTACGAGCAGTACTTC. Its translation is CASRRASIIPYEQYF.

This clonotype was picked up one time. The chain joins TRBV4-2 to TRBJ1-5; no definite D call. V lost 4 bases and J 2 bases, leaving 18 bases between the germline ends. The germline CDR1 and CDR2 sequences are LGHNA and YNFKEQ. This CDR3 contains 17 residues. CDR3 DNA sequence: TGTGCCAGCAGCCTCGGGGTAGTAGTCCTGGGCAATCAGCCCCAGCATTTT. This encodes CASSLGVVVLGNQPQHF.

This clonotype was observed a handful of times. J is TRBJ2-7 and V is TRBV6-1; 9 nucleotides align to TRBD1. Trimming took 6 bases from V and 2 from J; bases not matched to a gene: 8. Germline values: CDR1 MNHNS, CDR2 SASEGT. The CDR3 covers 15 residues. The CDR3 nucleotides are TGTGCCAGCAGCCGGGGACAGGGAATAACCTACGAGCAGTACTTC. Translation: CASSRGQGITYEQYF.

The rearrangement uses TRBV20-1 and TRBJ2-7, with D perhaps matching TRBD1 (7 bases). The V gene lost 5 bases and the J gene lost 4 bases, with 12 bases spanning the gap. Germline V gene lookup returns CDR1 DFQATT and CDR2 SNEGSKA (reference sequence). CDR3 length: 12 residues. Here the CDR3 DNA reads TGCAGTGCTTGGCGGGACAGTTACGAGCAGTACTTC. Translation: CSAWRDSYEQYF.

V is TRBV29-1 and J is TRBJ1-1; D unclear. Trimming took off 4 bases at V and 8 bases at J, with 11 bases between the two ends. The CDR3 consists of 11 residues. CDR1 and CDR2 (germline): SQVTM, ANQGSEA. The CDR3 sequence is CSVVQVTEAFF. As DNA, the CDR3 is TGCAGCGTTGTTCAGGTAACCGAAGCTTTCTTT.

Concerning this clonotype: An end of the junction does not agree with germline; a read error may underlie this. This chain joins TRBV5-1 and TRBJ2-6, with 10 bases that match TRBD2. Germline CDR1 reads SGHRS; CDR2 reads YFSETQ. The CDR3 loop spans 18 amino acids. For the CDR3, the DNA is TGCGCCAGCAGCTTGCGTCTAGCGGGAGCGGCTGGGGCCAACGGCCTGACTTTC. It yields the protein CASSLRLAGAAGANGLTF.